Described below is a single TCR beta chain sequence and its context. There are 15 residues in the CDR3. V was cut by 1 base and J by 2 bases, with 12 bases left in between. Germline assignment: CDR1 MNHNS and CDR2 SASEGT. The participants were between 18 and 89 years old and came from about two dozen US areas. Clinical history as reported by participants underpinned cohort assignment. This sample was included in a study of blood T cell repertoires in COVID-19. The data were produced by immunoSEQ multiplex PCR, yet TCRdb's version contains in-frame clones alone and is incomplete. The repertoire holds roughly 370,000 clones, with about 86% as singletons.

The TCR sequence derives from a woman aged 45-60 years who had recovered from COVID-19. The chain joins TRBV6-1 to TRBJ2-7; maybe TRBD2 (5 bases). The sequenced sample was PBMCs or T cells enriched from blood (not recorded which). The CDR3: CASSEVPGSPYEQYF. The CDR3 region has the DNA TGTGCCAGCAGTGAAGTCCCGGGGAGCCCCTACGAGCAGTACTTC.